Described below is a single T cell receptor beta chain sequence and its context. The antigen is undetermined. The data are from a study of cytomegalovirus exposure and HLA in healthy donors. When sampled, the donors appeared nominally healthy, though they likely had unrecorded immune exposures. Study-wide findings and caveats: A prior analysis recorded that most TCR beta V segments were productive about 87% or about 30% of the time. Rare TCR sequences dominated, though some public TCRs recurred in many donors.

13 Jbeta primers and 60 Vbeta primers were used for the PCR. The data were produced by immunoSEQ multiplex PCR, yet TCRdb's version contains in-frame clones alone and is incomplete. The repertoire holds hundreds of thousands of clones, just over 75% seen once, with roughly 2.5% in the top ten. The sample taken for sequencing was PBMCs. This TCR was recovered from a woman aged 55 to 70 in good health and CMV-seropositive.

DNA of the CDR3: TGTGCCAGCAGCCAAGAGGGGACTAGCGCAGATACGCAGTATTTT. This translates into CASSQEGTSADTQYF. V is TRBV7-8 and J is TRBJ2-3; 10 bases align to TRBD2. The V segment lost 5 bases and the J segment 4 bases; nucleotides outside the gene matches: 6. Looked up from germline, CDR1 is SGHVS and CDR2 is FQNEAQ. There are 15 residues in the CDR3.